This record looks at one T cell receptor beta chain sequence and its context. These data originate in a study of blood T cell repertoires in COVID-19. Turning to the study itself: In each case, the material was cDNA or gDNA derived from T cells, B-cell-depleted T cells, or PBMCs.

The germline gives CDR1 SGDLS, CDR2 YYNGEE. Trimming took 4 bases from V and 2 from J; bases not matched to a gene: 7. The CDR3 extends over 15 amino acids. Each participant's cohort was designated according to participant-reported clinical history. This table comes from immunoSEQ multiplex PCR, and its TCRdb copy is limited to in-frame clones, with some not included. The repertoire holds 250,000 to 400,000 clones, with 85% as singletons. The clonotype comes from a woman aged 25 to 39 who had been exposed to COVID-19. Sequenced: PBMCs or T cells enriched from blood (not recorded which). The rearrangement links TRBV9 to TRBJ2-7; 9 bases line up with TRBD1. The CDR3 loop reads CASSPGTGIPYEQYF. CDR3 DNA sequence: TGTGCCAGCAGCCCTGGGACAGGGATTCCCTACGAGCAGTACTTC.